This T cell receptor beta chain appears in the sequencing data of a study of T cell responses to AZD1222 COVID-19 vaccine. Measured with immunoSEQ multiplex PCR; TCRdb has only the in-frame clones, and not every one. This table has about 130,000 clones, around 89% appearing once. With respect to this clone: Its antigen is not identified.

Regarding the study as a whole: All repertoire sampling was performed exclusively after the peak T cell response. Donors were chiefly white British, with a greater number of females, and clonal diversity was perhaps underestimated. Along spike, vaccine-associated CD4 TCRs were found throughout, with dominance at 160-218 and 743-854. A rise in Spike-specific TCR breadth and depth followed two AZD1222 doses.

The CDR3 has 15 amino acids. The germline gives CDR1 MRHNA, CDR2 SNTAGT. V lost 2 bases and J 1 base, leaving 9 bases between the germline ends. The TCR comes from an adult in good health. Specimen: peripheral blood, collected on day 0 of AZD1222 vaccination. The chain joins TRBV6-4 to TRBJ1-5; a weak D match, TRBD1 (5 bases). The CDR3 bases are TGTGCCAGCAGTGACGAGGGGTGGAGCAATCAGCCCCAGCATTTT. Encoded protein: CASSDEGWSNQPQHF.